Given below is one T cell receptor beta chain in context. Its antigen is unidentified. The donors were members of the 120-subject validation cohort (separate from the roughly 700-subject first cohort). TCRdb keeps only in-frame clones here, not all; method: immunoSEQ multiplex PCR. The table includes 70,000 to 80,000 clones, roughly 95% detected once. These data originate in a study of cytomegalovirus exposure and HLA in healthy donors. Overall study findings and caveats: The study flagged about 150 TCR beta chains as cytomegalovirus-associated.

Trimming shortened V by 0 bases and J by 7 bases, and 8 bases separated the two germline ends. The CDR3 length is 13 residues. Germline V gene sequence: CDR1 SGHTA, CDR2 FQGNSA. The specimen was PBMCs. The V call is TRBV7-2, the J call TRBJ2-3, with D possibly being TRBD2 (6 bases). This TCR came from a woman aged 18-29 years in good health and CMV-seropositive. For the CDR3, the DNA is TGTGCCAGCAGCTTAGCGGGGACTTATACGCAGTATTTT. This gives the protein CASSLAGTYTQYF.